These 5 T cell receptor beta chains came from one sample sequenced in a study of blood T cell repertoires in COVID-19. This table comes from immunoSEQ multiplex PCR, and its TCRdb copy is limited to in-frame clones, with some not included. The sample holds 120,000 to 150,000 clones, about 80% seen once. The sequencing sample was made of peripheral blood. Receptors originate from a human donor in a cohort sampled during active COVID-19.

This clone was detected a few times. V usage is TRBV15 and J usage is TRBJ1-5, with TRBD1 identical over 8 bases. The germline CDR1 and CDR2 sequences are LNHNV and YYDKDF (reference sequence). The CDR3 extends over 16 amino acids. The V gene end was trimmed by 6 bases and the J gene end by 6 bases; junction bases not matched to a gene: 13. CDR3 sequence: CATRTGRTGRPQPQHF. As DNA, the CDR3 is TGTGCCACCAGGACGGGACGGACAGGGCGTCCTCAGCCCCAGCATTTT.

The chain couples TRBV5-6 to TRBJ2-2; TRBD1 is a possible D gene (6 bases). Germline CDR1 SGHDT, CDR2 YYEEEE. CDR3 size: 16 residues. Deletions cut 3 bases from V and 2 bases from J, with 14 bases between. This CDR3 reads CASSSTGNRNTGELFF. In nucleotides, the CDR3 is TGTGCCAGCAGCTCAACAGGGAACCGAAACACCGGGGAGCTGTTTTTT.

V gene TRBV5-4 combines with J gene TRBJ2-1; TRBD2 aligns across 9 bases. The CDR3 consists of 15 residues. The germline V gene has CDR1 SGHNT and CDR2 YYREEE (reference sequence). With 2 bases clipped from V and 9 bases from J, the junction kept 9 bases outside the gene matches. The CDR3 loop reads CASSFGGGAAGEQFF. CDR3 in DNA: TGTGCCAGCAGCTTCGGCGGGGGGGCGGCGGGTGAGCAGTTCTTC.

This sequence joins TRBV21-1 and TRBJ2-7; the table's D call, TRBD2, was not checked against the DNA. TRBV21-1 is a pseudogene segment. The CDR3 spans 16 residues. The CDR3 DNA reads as TGTGCCAGCAGCGTGCCGGGACTAGCGAGTCTCTACGAGCAGTACTTC. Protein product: CASSVPGLASLYEQYF.

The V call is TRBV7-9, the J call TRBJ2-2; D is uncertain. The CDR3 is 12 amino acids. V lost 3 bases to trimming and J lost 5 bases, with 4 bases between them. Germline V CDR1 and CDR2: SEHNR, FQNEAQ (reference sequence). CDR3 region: CASSFRTGELFF. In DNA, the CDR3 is TGTGCCAGCAGCTTTAGAACCGGGGAGCTGTTTTTT.